The TCR beta chain described here comes from a study of TIL therapy for anti-PD-1-resistant metastatic lung cancer. About the research overall: Most patients had lung adenocarcinoma. Study-wide results and limits: The baseline peripheral repertoire was partially replaced by infused TIL clonotypes that later decayed.

The time point: pre-treatment sample, taken before nivolumab and TIL therapy. This clone was counted a single time. Its antigen is still unknown. The libraries were made with immunoSEQ v3. Sequencing used immunoSEQ multiplex PCR; TCRdb keeps in-frame clones, though not all of them. The data contain about 60,000 clones, around 90% of them singletons. Sequencing used blood, obtained at baseline. The sequence came from a person between 25 and 79 years old with non-small cell lung cancer.

The CDR3 DNA follows: TGCGCCAGCAGCCCCGTGGGACTGGAAAACTATGGCTACACCTTC. Translating it yields CASSPVGLENYGYTF. This rearrangement joins TRBV4-1 to TRBJ1-2, with a weak D call TRBD1 (5 bases). Trimming took 4 bases from V and 2 from J, leaving 14 bases between them. CDR1 is MGHRA and CDR2 is YSYEKL in the germline V gene. The CDR3 has 15 residues.